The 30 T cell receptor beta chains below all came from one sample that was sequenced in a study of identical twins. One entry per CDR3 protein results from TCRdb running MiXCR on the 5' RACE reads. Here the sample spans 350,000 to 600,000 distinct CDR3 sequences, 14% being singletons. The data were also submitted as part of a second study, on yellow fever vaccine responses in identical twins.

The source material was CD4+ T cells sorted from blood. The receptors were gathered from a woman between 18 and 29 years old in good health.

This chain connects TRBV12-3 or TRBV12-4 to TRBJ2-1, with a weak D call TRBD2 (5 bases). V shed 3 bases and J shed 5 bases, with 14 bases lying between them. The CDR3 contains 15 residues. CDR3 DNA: TGTGCCAGCAGTTTCGCGGGCCTCCTCGACAATGAGCAGTTCTTC. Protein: CASSFAGLLDNEQFF.

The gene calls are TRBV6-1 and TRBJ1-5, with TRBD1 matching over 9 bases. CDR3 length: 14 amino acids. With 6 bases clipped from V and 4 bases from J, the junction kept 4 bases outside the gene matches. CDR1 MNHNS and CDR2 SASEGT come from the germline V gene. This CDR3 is CASRQGASNQPQHF. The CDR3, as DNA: TGTGCCAGCAGACAGGGGGCTAGTAATCAGCCCCAGCATTTT.

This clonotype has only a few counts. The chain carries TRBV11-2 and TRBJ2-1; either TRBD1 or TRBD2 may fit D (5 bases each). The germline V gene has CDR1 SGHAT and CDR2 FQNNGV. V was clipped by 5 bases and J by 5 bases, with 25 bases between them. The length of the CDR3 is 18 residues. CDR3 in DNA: TGTGCCAGCAGCCTTTCCGGGACCCGCCTTATTGGCGACAATGAGCAGTTCTTC. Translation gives CASSLSGTRLIGDNEQFF.

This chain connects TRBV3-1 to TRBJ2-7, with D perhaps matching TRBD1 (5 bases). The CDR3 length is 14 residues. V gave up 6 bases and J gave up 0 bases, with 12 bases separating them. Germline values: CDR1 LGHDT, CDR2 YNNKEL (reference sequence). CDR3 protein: CASSPRQFSYEQYF. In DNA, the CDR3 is TGTGCCAGCAGTCCGAGACAGTTCTCCTACGAGCAGTACTTC.

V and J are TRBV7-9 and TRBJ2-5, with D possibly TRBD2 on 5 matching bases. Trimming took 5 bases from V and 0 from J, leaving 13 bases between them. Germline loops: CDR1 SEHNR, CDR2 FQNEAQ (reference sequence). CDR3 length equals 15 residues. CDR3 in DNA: TGTGCCAGCAGCCCCGGGATCACGTACCAAGAGACCCAGTACTTC. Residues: CASSPGITYQETQYF.

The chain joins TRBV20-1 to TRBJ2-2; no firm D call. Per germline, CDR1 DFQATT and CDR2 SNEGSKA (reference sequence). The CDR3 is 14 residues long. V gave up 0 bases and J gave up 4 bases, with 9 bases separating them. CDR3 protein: CSAREGSVTGELFF. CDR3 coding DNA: TGCAGTGCTAGAGAAGGATCGGTCACCGGGGAGCTGTTTTTT.

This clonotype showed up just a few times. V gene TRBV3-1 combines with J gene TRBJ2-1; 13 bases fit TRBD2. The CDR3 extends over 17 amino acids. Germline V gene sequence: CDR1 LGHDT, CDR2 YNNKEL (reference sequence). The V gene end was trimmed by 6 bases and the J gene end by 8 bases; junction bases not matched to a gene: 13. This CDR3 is CASSPTLTSGGAHEQFF. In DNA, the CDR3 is TGTGCCAGCAGTCCTACCCTCACTAGCGGGGGGGCTCATGAGCAGTTCTTC.

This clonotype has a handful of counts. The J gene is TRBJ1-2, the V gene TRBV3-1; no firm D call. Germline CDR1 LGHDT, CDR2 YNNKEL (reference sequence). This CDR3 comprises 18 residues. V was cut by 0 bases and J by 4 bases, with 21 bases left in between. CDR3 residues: CASSQDDPAQEKCYGYTF. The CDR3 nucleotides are TGTGCCAGCAGCCAAGACGACCCAGCCCAGGAAAAATGCTATGGCTACACCTTC.

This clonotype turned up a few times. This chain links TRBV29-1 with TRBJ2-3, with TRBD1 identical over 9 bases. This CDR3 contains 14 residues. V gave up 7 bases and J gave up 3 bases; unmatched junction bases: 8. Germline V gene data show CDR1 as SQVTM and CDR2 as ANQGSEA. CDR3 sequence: CSGEDRGGTDTQYF. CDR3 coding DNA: TGCAGCGGAGAGGACAGGGGCGGAACAGATACGCAGTATTTT.

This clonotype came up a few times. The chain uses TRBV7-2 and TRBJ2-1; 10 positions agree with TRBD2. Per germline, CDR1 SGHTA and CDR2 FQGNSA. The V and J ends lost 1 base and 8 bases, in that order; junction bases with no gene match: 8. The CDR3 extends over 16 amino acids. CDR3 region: CASSLGKRGGVDEQFF. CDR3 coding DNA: TGTGCCAGCAGCTTAGGGAAGCGGGGGGGCGTAGATGAGCAGTTCTTC. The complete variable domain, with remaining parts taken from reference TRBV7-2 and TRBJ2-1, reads GAGVSQSPSNKVTEKGKDVELRCDPISGHTALYWYRQSLGQGLEFLIYFQGNSAPDKSGLPSDRFSAERTGGSVSTLTIQRTQQEDSAVYLCASSLGKRGGVDEQFFGPGTRLTVL.

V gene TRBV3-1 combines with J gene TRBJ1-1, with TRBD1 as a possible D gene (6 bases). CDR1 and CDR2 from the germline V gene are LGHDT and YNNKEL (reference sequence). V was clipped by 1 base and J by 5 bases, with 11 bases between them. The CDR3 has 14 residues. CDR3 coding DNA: TGTGCCAGCAGCCAAGTAAACAGGGCGACTGAAGCTTTCTTT. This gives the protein CASSQVNRATEAFF.

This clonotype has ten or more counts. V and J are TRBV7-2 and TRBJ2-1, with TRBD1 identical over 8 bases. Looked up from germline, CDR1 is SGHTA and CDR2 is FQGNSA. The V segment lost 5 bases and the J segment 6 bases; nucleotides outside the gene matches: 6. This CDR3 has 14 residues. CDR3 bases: TGTGCCAGCAGCCCGGGACAGGCGGGCAATGAGCAGTTCTTC. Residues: CASSPGQAGNEQFF.

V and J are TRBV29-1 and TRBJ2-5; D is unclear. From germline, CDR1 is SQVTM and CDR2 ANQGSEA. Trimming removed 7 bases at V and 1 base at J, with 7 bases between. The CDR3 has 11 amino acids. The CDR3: CSAVGQETQYF. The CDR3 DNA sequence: TGCAGCGCCGTGGGCCAAGAGACCCAGTACTTC.

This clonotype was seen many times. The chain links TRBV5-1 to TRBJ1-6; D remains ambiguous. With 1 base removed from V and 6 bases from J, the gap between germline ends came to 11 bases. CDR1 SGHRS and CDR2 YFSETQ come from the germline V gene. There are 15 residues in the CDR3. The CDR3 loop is CASSLQISGNSPLHF. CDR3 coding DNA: TGCGCCAGCAGCTTGCAGATATCTGGTAATTCACCCCTCCACTTT.

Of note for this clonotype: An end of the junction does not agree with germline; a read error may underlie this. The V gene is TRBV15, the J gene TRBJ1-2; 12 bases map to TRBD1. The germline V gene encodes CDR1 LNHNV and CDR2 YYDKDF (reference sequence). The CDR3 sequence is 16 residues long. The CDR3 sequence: CATSRPGQGAFYGYAF. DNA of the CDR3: TGTGCCACCAGCAGGCCGGGACAGGGGGCGTTCTATGGCTACGCCTTC.

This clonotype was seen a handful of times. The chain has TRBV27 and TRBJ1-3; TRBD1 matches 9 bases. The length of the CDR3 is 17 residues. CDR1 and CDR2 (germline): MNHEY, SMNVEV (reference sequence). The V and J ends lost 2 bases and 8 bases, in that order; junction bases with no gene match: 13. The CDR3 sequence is CASSLPPGTGGAYTIYF. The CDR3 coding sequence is TGTGCCAGCAGTTTACCCCCAGGAACAGGGGGCGCATACACCATATATTTT.

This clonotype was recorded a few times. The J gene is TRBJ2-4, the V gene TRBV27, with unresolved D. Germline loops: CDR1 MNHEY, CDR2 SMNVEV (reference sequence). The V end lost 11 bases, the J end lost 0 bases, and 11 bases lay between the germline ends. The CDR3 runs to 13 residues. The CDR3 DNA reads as TGTGCCCCGTTCCCCCTAGCCAAAAACATTCAGTACTTC. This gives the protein CAPFPLAKNIQYF.

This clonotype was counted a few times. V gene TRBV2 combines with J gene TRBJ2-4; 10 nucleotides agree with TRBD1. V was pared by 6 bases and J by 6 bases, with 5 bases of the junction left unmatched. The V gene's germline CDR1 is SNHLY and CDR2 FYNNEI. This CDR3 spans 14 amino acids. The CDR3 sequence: CASSPGQGINIQYF. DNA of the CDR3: TGTGCCAGCAGCCCGGGACAGGGGATAAACATTCAGTACTTC.

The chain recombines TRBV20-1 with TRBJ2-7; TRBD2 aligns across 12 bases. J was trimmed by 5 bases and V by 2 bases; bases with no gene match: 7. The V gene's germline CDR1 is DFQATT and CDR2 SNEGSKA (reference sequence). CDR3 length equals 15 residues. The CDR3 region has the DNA TGCAGTGCTAGATCCCCGACTAGCGGGGGCCACGAGCAGTACTTC. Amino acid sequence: CSARSPTSGGHEQYF.

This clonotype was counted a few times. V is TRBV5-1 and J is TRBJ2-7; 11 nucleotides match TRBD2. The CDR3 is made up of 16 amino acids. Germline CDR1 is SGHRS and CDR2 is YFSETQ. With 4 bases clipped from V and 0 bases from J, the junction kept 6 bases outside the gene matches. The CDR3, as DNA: TGCGCCAGCAGCAGAGTGGGGACTAGCGGCTCCTACGAGCAGTACTTC. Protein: CASSRVGTSGSYEQYF.

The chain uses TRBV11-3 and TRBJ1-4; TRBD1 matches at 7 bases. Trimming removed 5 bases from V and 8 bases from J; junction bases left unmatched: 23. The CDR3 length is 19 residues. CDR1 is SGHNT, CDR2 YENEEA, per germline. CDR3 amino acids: CASSLGVSKPGQRGEKLFF. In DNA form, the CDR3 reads TGTGCCAGCAGCCTCGGGGTCTCGAAACCGGGACAGCGAGGGGAAAAACTGTTTTTT.

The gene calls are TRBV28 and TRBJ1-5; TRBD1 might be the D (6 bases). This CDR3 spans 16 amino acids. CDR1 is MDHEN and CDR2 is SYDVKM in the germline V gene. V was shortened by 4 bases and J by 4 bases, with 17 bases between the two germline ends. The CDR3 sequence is CASSSRQGLGNQPQHF. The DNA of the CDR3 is TGTGCCAGCAGTTCCCGCCAGGGGTTGGGGAATCAGCCCCAGCATTTT.

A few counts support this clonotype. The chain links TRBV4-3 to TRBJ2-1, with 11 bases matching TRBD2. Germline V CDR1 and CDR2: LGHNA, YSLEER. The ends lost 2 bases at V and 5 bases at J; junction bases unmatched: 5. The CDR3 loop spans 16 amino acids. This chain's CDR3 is CASSQSFSGRDNEQFF. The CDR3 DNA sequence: TGCGCCAGCAGCCAATCGTTTAGCGGGAGGGACAATGAGCAGTTCTTC.

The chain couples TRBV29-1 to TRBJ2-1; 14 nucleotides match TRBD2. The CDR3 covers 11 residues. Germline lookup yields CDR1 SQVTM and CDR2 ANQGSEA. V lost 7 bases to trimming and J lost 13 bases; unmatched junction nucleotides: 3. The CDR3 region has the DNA TGCAGCGCGGGACTAGCGGGGGTACAGTTCTTC. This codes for CSAGLAGVQFF.

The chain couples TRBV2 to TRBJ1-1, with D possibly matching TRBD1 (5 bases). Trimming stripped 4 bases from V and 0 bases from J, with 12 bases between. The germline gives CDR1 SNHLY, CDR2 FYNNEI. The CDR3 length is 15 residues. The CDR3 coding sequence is TGTGCCAGCAGTGCGGGACTACGGATGAACACTGAAGCTTTCTTT. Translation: CASSAGLRMNTEAFF.

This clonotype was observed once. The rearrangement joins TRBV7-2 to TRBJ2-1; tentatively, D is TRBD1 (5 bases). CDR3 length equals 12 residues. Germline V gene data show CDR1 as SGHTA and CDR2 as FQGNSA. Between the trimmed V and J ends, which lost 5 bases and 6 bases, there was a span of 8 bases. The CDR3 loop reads CASSEQVNEQFF. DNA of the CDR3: TGTGCCAGCAGCGAACAGGTCAATGAGCAGTTCTTC. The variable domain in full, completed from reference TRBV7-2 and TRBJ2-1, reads GAGVSQSPSNKVTEKGKDVELRCDPISGHTALYWYRQSLGQGLEFLIYFQGNSAPDKSGLPSDRFSAERTGGSVSTLTIQRTQQEDSAVYLCASSEQVNEQFFGPGTRLTVL.

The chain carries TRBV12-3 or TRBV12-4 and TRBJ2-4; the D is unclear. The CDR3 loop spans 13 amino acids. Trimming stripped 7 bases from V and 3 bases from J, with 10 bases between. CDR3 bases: TGTGCCAGCACCAGTCTCGGCAAAAACATTCAGTACTTC. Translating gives CASTSLGKNIQYF.

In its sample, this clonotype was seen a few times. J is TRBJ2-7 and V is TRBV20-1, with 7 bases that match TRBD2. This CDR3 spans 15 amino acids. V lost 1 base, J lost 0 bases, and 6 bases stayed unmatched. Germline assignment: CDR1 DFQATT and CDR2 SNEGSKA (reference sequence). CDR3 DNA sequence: TGCAGTGCTAGAGGTGCAGCGGGAAGCTCCTACGAGCAGTACTTC. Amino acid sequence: CSARGAAGSSYEQYF.

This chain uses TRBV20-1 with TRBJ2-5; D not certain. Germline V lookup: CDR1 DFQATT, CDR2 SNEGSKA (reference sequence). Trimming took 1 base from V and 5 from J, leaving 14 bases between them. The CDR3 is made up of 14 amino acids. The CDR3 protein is CSARALDAQETQYF. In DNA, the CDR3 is TGCAGTGCTAGAGCTTTGGACGCCCAGGAGACCCAGTACTTC.

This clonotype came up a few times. CDR3 region: CSVATSAMLQFF. CDR3 DNA: TGCAGCGTTGCGACTAGCGCGATGCTGCAGTTCTTC. The chain recombines TRBV29-1 with TRBJ2-1, with TRBD2 identical over 8 bases. V gave up 4 bases and J gave up 12 bases; unmatched junction bases: 8. The CDR3 consists of 12 residues. CDR1 and CDR2 from the germline V gene are SQVTM and ANQGSEA.